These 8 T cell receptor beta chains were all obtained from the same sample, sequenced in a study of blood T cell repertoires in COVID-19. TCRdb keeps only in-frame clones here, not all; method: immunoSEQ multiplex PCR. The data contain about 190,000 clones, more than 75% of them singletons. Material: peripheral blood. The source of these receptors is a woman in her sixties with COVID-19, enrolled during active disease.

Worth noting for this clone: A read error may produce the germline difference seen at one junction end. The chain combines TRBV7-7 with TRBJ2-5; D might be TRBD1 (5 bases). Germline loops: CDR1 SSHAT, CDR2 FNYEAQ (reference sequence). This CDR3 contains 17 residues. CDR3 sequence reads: CASSAQSGWSGMETQYF. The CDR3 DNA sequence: TGTGCTAGCAGCGCACAATCAGGGTGGAGTGGTATGGAGACCCAGTACTTC.

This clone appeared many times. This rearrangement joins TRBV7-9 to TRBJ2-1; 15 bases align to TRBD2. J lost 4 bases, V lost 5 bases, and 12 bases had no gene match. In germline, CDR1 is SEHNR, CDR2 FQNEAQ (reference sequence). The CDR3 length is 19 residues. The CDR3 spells CASSPPPGTSGGRYNEQFF. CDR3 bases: TGTGCCAGCAGCCCCCCTCCCGGGACTAGCGGGGGGCGATACAATGAGCAGTTCTTC.

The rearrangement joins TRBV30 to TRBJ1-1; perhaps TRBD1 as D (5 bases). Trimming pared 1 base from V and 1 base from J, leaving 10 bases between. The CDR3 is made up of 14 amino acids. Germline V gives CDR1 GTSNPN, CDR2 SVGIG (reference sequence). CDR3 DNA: TGTGCCTGGAGTGCCCGGGGGGGGAACACTGAAGCTTTCTTT. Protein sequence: CAWSARGGNTEAFF.

CDR3 coding DNA: TGTGCCAGCAGGAGACCAGGGTTGGGTGATGCTTTCTTT. Protein sequence: CASRRPGLGDAFF. V and J are TRBV28 and TRBJ1-1, with D possibly matching TRBD1 (5 bases). This CDR3 spans 13 amino acids. Trimming removed 6 bases at V and 11 bases at J, with 19 bases between. Looked up from germline, CDR1 is MDHEN and CDR2 is SYDVKM.

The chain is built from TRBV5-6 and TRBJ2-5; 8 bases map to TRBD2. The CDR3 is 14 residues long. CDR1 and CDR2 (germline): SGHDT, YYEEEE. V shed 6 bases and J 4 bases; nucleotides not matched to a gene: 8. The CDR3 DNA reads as TGTGCCAGCACCTCAAGCGGGAGAGGAGAGACCCAGTACTTC. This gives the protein CASTSSGRGETQYF.

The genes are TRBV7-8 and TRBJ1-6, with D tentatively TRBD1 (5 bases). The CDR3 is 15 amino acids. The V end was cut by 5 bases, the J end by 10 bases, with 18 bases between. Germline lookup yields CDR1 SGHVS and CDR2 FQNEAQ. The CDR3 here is CASSALRGLGSPLHF. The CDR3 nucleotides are TGTGCCAGCAGCGCCCTAAGGGGCTTGGGCTCACCCCTCCACTTT.

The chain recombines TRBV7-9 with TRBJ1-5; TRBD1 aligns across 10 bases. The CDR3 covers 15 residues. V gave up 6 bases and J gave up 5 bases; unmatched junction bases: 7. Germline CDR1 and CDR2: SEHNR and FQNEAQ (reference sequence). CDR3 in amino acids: CASSLTGGPHQPQHF. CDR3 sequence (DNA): TGTGCCAGCAGTTTGACAGGGGGCCCTCATCAGCCCCAGCATTTT.

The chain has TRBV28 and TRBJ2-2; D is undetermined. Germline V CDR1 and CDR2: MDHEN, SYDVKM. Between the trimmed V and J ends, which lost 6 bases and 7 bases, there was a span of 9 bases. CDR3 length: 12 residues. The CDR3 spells CASSPLFGELFF. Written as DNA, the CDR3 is TGTGCCAGCAGCCCCCTTTTCGGGGAGCTGTTTTTT.